A selection of T cell receptor beta chains follows, all from one sample in a study of blood T cell repertoires in COVID-19. Method: immunoSEQ multiplex PCR; TCRdb's copy keeps in-frame clones and lacks some. Of some 97,000 clones in the sample, 85% were seen once. Source material: peripheral blood. These receptors were collected from a man aged 45-65 years with active or convalescent COVID-19. Both conserved end residues are part of each CDR3. Each record gives: clone size, V gene, J gene, D gene, CDR3 length, CDR3 protein, CDR3 DNA. The D gene is left open where the match is weak. Not all rows give a size; the values are once, few, many and, for expanded clones, a class.

-,TRBV3-1/TRBV3-2,TRBJ1-1,-,13,CASSHQVGAEAFF,TGTGCCAGCAGCCACCAGGTCGGCGCTGAAGCTTTCTTT
-,TRBV2,TRBJ2-7,TRBD2,16,CASFGETSGTTYEQYF,TGTGCCAGCTTCGGGGAGACTAGCGGGACCACCTACGAGCAGTACTTC
-,TRBV25-1,TRBJ2-2,-,15,CASSDGWGPTGELFF,TGTGCCAGCAGTGACGGTTGGGGGCCCACCGGGGAGCTGTTTTTT
-,TRBV5-3,TRBJ2-3,-,15,CAILLGGPSTDTQYF,TGTGCCATTCTATTAGGAGGGCCGAGCACAGATACGCAGTATTTT
-,TRBV5-4,TRBJ2-2,TRBD2,18,CASSLEGLAGGRPGELFF,TGTGCCAGCAGCTTGGAGGGGCTAGCGGGAGGGAGGCCCGGGGAGCTGTTTTTT
-,TRBV6-6,TRBJ1-5,-,16,CASSSQGSGSNQPQHF,TGTGCCAGCAGTTCCCAGGGTTCAGGGAGCAATCAGCCCCAGCATTTT
-,TRBV12-3/TRBV12-4,TRBJ2-5,-,13,CASSFTVQETQYF,TGTGCCAGCAGTTTCACGGTACAAGAGACCCAGTACTTC
-,TRBV6-2/TRBV6-3,TRBJ2-4,-,15,CASSYSRYAKNIQYF,TGTGCCAGCAGTTACTCGAGGTATGCCAAAAACATTCAGTACTTC
-,TRBV5-8,TRBJ2-2,TRBD2,14,CASSTGRGYGELFF,TGTGCCAGCAGCACGGGGAGGGGTTACGGGGAGCTGTTTTTT
few,TRBV2,TRBJ1-1,TRBD1,15,CASSGDSLAATEAFF,TGTGCCAGCAGCGGGGACAGTTTAGCTGCCACTGAAGCTTTCTTT
-,TRBV2,TRBJ2-5,-,12,CASSGGTETQYF,TGTGCCAGCAGTGGGGGCACAGAGACCCAGTACTTC
-,TRBV6-5,TRBJ1-2,-,15,CASSLQGTGDYGYTF,TGTGCCAGCAGCTTACAGGGCACCGGGGACTATGGCTACACCTTC
-,TRBV30,TRBJ2-3,TRBD1,21,CAWSVNIWTGKRVPVTDTQYF,TGTGCCTGGAGTGTGAATATCTGGACAGGGAAGCGGGTTCCCGTCACAGATACGCAGTATTTT
-,TRBV19,TRBJ2-2,-,13,CASSTDYTGELFF,TGTGCCAGTAGTACGGACTACACCGGGGAGCTGTTTTTT
few,TRBV25-1,TRBJ2-5,TRBD1,13,CASREGAGETQYF,TGTGCCAGCAGAGAGGGGGCTGGGGAGACCCAGTACTTC
-,TRBV9,TRBJ1-3,TRBD1,18,CASSVEGTGRYSGNTIYF,TGTGCCAGCAGCGTAGAGGGGACAGGGAGATACTCTGGAAACACCATATATTTT
once,TRBV6-5,TRBJ1-3,-,14,CASSLQSSGNTIYF,TGTGCCAGCAGTCTACAGAGCTCTGGAAACACCATATATTTT
-,TRBV6-5,TRBJ2-7,TRBD1,15,CASSVQGGAGYEQYF,TGTGCCAGCAGCGTACAGGGGGGCGCGGGCTACGAGCAGTACTTC
-,TRBV5-4,TRBJ2-4,TRBD2,14,CASSLGRGGDIQYF,TGTGCCAGCAGCTTAGGACGGGGGGGTGACATTCAGTACTTC
-,TRBV3-1/TRBV3-2,TRBJ1-2,-,15,CASSQGSSEAYGYTF,TGTGCCAGCAGCCAAGGGTCGTCGGAGGCTTATGGCTACACCTTC
-,TRBV19,TRBJ1-6,TRBD1,14,CASSPGQYNSPLHF,TGTGCCAGTAGCCCGGGACAGTATAATTCACCCCTCCACTTT
-,TRBV7-2,TRBJ2-2,-,14,CASSTGQNTGELFF,TGTGCCAGCAGCACGGGACAGAACACCGGGGAGCTGTTTTTT
-,TRBV13,TRBJ2-7,-,17,CASSFGFLSGPTYEQYF,TGTGCCAGCAGCTTTGGTTTCCTGTCTGGGCCGACCTACGAGCAGTACTTC
-,TRBV19,TRBJ1-3,-,14,CASSKLGQGNTIYF,TGTGCCAGTAGTAAGCTTGGACAAGGAAACACCATATATTTT
once,TRBV10-3,TRBJ1-2,TRBD1,15,CAISESTGVRNGYTF,TGTGCCATCAGTGAGTCGACAGGGGTTAGGAATGGCTACACCTTC
-,TRBV5-6,TRBJ2-5,-,17,CASSSRRLALDQETQYF,TGTGCCAGCAGCTCACGCCGCCTAGCGTTGGACCAAGAGACCCAGTACTTC
-,TRBV11-2,TRBJ2-7,TRBD2,16,CASSLGLASGAYEQYF,TGTGCCAGCAGCTTAGGTTTGGCTAGCGGGGCCTACGAGCAGTACTTC
few,TRBV7-3,TRBJ2-2,-,13,CASSLNRGWELFF,TGTGCCAGCAGCTTAAACCGCGGGTGGGAGCTGTTTTTT
-,TRBV2,TRBJ2-2,TRBD2,15,CASSVQRENAGELFF,TGTGCCAGTAGCGTTCAGCGGGAGAATGCCGGGGAGCTGTTTTTT
few,TRBV7-6,TRBJ1-1,TRBD1,16,CASSLAPGQGTSEAFF,TGTGCCAGCAGCTTAGCTCCGGGACAGGGGACTAGTGAAGCTTTCTTT
-,TRBV9,TRBJ1-6,TRBD1,15,CASSPTTGTGITLHF,TGTGCCAGCAGCCCAACCACCGGGACAGGGATTACCCTCCACTTT
-,TRBV2,TRBJ1-5,TRBD1,14,CASSEGDRAQPQHF,TGTGCCAGCAGTGAAGGGGACAGGGCTCAGCCCCAGCATTTT
-,TRBV12-3/TRBV12-4,TRBJ1-1,-,13,CASSFTGNTEAFF,TGTGCCAGCAGTTTCACGGGGAACACTGAAGCTTTCTTT
-,TRBV30,TRBJ2-1,-,14,CAWSVGLAPNEQFF,TGTGCCTGGAGTGTTGGGCTAGCCCCCAATGAGCAGTTCTTC
-,TRBV24-1,TRBJ2-5,-,16,CATSDSPGHSRETQYF,TGTGCCACCAGTGATTCACCGGGACATTCAAGGGAGACCCAGTACTTC
-,TRBV28,TRBJ1-2,-,14,CASSSLDRTHGYTF,TGTGCCAGCAGTTCCCTCGACAGGACCCATGGCTACACCTTC
-,TRBV7-8,TRBJ2-3,TRBD2,13,CASSREETDTQYF,TGTGCCAGCAGCCGGGAGGAGACAGATACGCAGTATTTT
-,TRBV27,TRBJ2-1,-,13,CASSLVQGDEQFF,TGTGCCAGCAGTTTAGTTCAGGGCGATGAGCAGTTCTTC
-,TRBV6-5,TRBJ1-6,-,13,CASTRPGNSPLHF,TGTGCCAGCACTCGCCCAGGGAACTCACCCCTCCACTTT
-,TRBV4-1,TRBJ2-2,TRBD1,15,CASSQRDRGPGELFF,TGCGCCAGCAGCCAGCGGGACAGGGGGCCGGGGGAGCTGTTTTTT
-,TRBV5-4,TRBJ2-2,TRBD1,14,CASSLDRGRRELFF,TGTGCCAGCAGCCTTGACAGGGGGCGCCGGGAGCTGTTTTTT
-,TRBV6-5,TRBJ1-4,-,14,CASRAAATNEKLFF,TGTGCCAGCAGGGCGGCAGCAACTAATGAAAAACTGTTTTTT
-,TRBV7-8,TRBJ2-5,TRBD2,14,CASSPKREDETQYF,TGTGCCAGCAGCCCCAAGCGGGAGGATGAGACCCAGTACTTC
few,TRBV30,TRBJ2-7,-,11,CAWSGTTEQYF,TGTGCCTGGAGTGGCACTACCGAGCAGTACTTC
-,TRBV3-1/TRBV3-2,TRBJ2-3,-,15,CASSQEVSGLDTQYF,TGTGCCAGCAGCCAAGAGGTTAGCGGCTTAGATACGCAGTATTTT
-,TRBV6-6,TRBJ2-3,-,13,CASSAGTAEAQYF,TGTGCCAGCAGTGCGGGGACTGCCGAAGCGCAGTATTTT
-,TRBV5-6,TRBJ2-4,-,13,CASATGTLLSEYF,TGTGCCAGCGCGACCGGGACTCTACTAAGCGAGTACTTC
medium-sized,TRBV5-1,TRBJ1-1,-,15,CASSWGLQLNTEAFF,TGCGCCAGCAGCTGGGGCCTACAATTGAACACTGAAGCTTTCTTT
few,TRBV6-2/TRBV6-3,TRBJ2-7,TRBD1,16,CASSPTGTGASYEQYF,TGTGCCAGCAGTCCGACCGGGACAGGGGCCTCCTACGAGCAGTACTTC
-,TRBV6-6,TRBJ1-2,-,13,CASAGRQNYGYTF,TGTGCCAGCGCGGGGAGGCAGAACTATGGCTACACCTTC
-,TRBV10-1,TRBJ1-5,-,13,CASSEGGNQPQHF,TGCGCCAGCAGTGAGGGAGGCAATCAGCCCCAGCATTTT
-,TRBV2,TRBJ1-5,-,15,CASSEGGQNNQPQHF,TGTGCCAGCAGTGAAGGTGGACAGAACAATCAGCCCCAGCATTTT
once,TRBV27,TRBJ1-2,-,13,CASSYREGYGYTF,TGTGCCAGCAGCTACAGGGAGGGGTATGGCTACACCTTC
once,TRBV7-2,TRBJ2-3,TRBD2,15,CASSLGWGGTDTQYF,TGTGCCAGCAGCTTAGGGTGGGGAGGGACAGATACGCAGTATTTT
-,TRBV24-1,TRBJ1-2,TRBD1,16,CATSDPGDRELRGYTF,TGTGCCACCAGTGATCCCGGGGACAGGGAACTTCGTGGCTACACCTTC